This TCR beta chain was recovered during a study of shared clonotypes between healthy human individuals. In the study overall: A couple of women and a few men aged 18 to 49 made up the donors.

Study-level points and caveats: Among donors, the sharing of clonotypes was expected to be influenced by sequencing depth.

Profiling relied on immunoSEQ multiplex PCR, and the TCRdb table lists in-frame clones only, not all of them. The repertoire holds about 650,000 clones, with just under 97% as singletons. Positively selected for CCR7, the CD45RO-negative cells used as naive CD8 cells excluded terminally differentiated effector memory CD45RA+ cells. Adult donors, all healthy and HIV-negative, had no recent acute infections or vaccinations. Every contributor of samples was a Caucasian grown-up residing in Nashville, Tennessee. This clone was counted a single time. The antigen is not known. Other DNA variants within this sample encode the same CDR3. Germline CDR1 is MDHEN and CDR2 is SYDVKM. CDR3 length: 14 residues. Trimming cost V 3 bases and J 2 bases, with 9 bases left between them.

The V call is TRBV28, the J call TRBJ2-3; D is possibly TRBD2 (6 bases). Sequencing used naive CD8+ T cells sorted from blood. This receptor was taken from a woman aged 25-40 years in good health. The CDR3 is CASSFGGNTDTQYF. In nucleotides, the CDR3 is TGTGCCAGCAGTTTTGGAGGGAACACAGATACGCAGTATTTT.